This T cell receptor beta chain was recorded in a study of cytomegalovirus exposure and HLA in healthy donors. The wider study: It was reported in a later analysis that the 100 to 150 validation repertoires used the same platform as the roughly 670 first-cohort repertoires.

Notes on this clone: The antigen is not known.

Clones were read by immunoSEQ multiplex PCR, and TCRdb kept only the in-frame ones, dropping some. The data contain around 300,000 clones, 65% to 90% of them singletons. The study, taken as a whole, reports: According to a later analysis, TCR clusters from the first cohort tended to co-occur in the roughly 130 validation repertoires.

There are 13 residues in the CDR3. After removal of 2 bases from V and 9 bases from J, the junction contained 3 bases not matched to a gene. CDR1 is MNHEY, CDR2 SMNVEV, per germline (reference sequence). This TCR was recovered from a woman under 30 in good health and CMV-seronegative. Sequenced: PBMCs. The genes are TRBV27 and TRBJ2-1; 8 bases map to TRBD1. The CDR3 DNA follows: TGTGCCAGCAGTTTAGGACAGGGCAGTGAGCAGTTCTTC. Protein sequence: CASSLGQGSEQFF.